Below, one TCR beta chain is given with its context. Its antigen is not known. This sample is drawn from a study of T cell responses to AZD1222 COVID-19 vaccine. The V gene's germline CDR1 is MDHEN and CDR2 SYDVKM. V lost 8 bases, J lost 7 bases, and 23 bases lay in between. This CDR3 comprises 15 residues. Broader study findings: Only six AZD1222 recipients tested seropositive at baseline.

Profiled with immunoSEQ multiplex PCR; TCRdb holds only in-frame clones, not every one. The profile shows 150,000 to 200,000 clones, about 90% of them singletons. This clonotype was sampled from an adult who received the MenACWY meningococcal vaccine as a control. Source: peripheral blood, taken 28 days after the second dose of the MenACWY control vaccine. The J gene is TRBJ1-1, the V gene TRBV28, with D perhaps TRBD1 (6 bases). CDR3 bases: TGTGCCAGCCATGGTCCCGGGGGCGACGGAGTTGAAGCTTTCTTT. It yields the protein CASHGPGGDGVEAFF.